This T cell receptor beta chain was recovered during a study of cytomegalovirus exposure and HLA in healthy donors. General study findings and limits: By a later analysis, the bulk of CMV-associated TCR beta chains appeared HLA-restricted. Specificity of a few CMV-associated chains for CMV antigens was verified in vitro. Published work reported that the classifier diagnosed cytomegalovirus status with high specificity and sensitivity.

Per the germline V gene, CDR1 is MNHNY and CDR2 is SVGAGI (reference sequence). The CDR3 loop spans 13 amino acids. J gave up 3 bases and V 4 bases, and 1 base lay outside the gene matches. Donors consisted of healthy bone marrow donors. Of note for this clone: The antigen is not known.

The PCR was carried out with 60 Vbeta primers and 13 Jbeta primers. Repertoires were generated with immunoSEQ multiplex PCR, while TCRdb's copy carries only in-frame clones and drops some. The sample has about 150,000 clones, 65% to 80% seen once. Sequencing was carried out using PBMCs. The source is a man aged 40-50 years in good health and CMV-seropositive. This rearrangement joins TRBV6-6 to TRBJ1-2; 8 bases are shared with TRBD1. The CDR3 DNA sequence: TGTGCCAGCAGTTCAGGGGGCGACTATGGCTACACCTTC. Residues: CASSSGGDYGYTF.